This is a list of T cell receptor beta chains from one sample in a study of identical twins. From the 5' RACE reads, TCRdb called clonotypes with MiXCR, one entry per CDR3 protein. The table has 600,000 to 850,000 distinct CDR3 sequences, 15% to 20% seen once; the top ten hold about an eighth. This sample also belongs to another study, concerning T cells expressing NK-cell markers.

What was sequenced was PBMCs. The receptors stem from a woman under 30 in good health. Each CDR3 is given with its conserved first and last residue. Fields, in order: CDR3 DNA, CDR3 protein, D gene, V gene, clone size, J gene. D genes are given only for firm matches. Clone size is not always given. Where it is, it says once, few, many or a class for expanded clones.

cdr3_nt: TGTGCCAGCCGCCTCGGACAGGGCCGCACCGGGGAGCTGTTTTTT
cdr3_aa: CASRLGQGRTGELFF
d_call: TRBD1
v_call: TRBV2
clone_size: -
j_call: TRBJ2-2

cdr3_nt: TGTGCCAGCAGGAAATCAGGGGAGCAGTTCTTC
cdr3_aa: CASRKSGEQFF
d_call: -
v_call: TRBV12-3/TRBV12-4
clone_size: many
j_call: TRBJ2-1

cdr3_nt: TGTGCCAGCAGCTTCGTCGGACTAGCGGGGGGACCACAAGAGACCCAGTACTTC
cdr3_aa: CASSFVGLAGGPQETQYF
d_call: TRBD2
v_call: TRBV5-6
clone_size: -
j_call: TRBJ2-5

cdr3_nt: TGTGCCAGCAGTTCCCCAGGGACAGCTTTCTACGAGCAGTACTTC
cdr3_aa: CASSSPGTAFYEQYF
d_call: TRBD1
v_call: TRBV6-5
clone_size: -
j_call: TRBJ2-7

cdr3_nt: TGTGCCAGCAGTACGCCCGGGACAGGGCCCTACGAGCAGTACTTC
cdr3_aa: CASSTPGTGPYEQYF
d_call: TRBD1
v_call: TRBV6-2/TRBV6-3
clone_size: few
j_call: TRBJ2-7

cdr3_nt: TGTGCCAGCCCCGGTAGACTAGCGGAAGGAGAAGGACGTATAGATACGCAGTATTTT
cdr3_aa: CASPGRLAEGEGRIDTQYF
d_call: TRBD2
v_call: TRBV7-8
clone_size: many
j_call: TRBJ2-3

cdr3_nt: TGTGCCAGCCGGGGGACTAGCGGGAACAATGAGCAGTTCTTC
cdr3_aa: CASRGTSGNNEQFF
d_call: TRBD2
v_call: TRBV7-2
clone_size: -
j_call: TRBJ2-1

cdr3_nt: TGTGCCAGCAGTTTACCCCCCGGGGAGCTGTTTTTT
cdr3_aa: CASSLPPGELFF
d_call: -
v_call: TRBV12-3/TRBV12-4
clone_size: many
j_call: TRBJ2-2

cdr3_nt: TGCAGTGCTCCCCCACGGGTCGGTTATGGCTACACCTTC
cdr3_aa: CSAPPRVGYGYTF
d_call: -
v_call: TRBV20-1
clone_size: -
j_call: TRBJ1-2

cdr3_nt: TGCAGTGCTAGTCCCCCGGGACTAGATTACGATACGCAGTATTTT
cdr3_aa: CSASPPGLDYDTQYF
d_call: TRBD2
v_call: TRBV20-1
clone_size: -
j_call: TRBJ2-3

cdr3_nt: TGTGCCAGCACCCTTGGTCGGTCCGGCGAGACCCAGTACTTC
cdr3_aa: CASTLGRSGETQYF
d_call: -
v_call: TRBV12-3/TRBV12-4
clone_size: -
j_call: TRBJ2-5

cdr3_nt: TGTGCCAGCAGCTTAGGGGTCCGGGAGCTGTTTTTT
cdr3_aa: CASSLGVRELFF
d_call: -
v_call: TRBV7-9
clone_size: -
j_call: TRBJ2-2

cdr3_nt: TGCAGCGTCGCTAACAGGGGGCTTGAAAAACTGTTTTTT
cdr3_aa: CSVANRGLEKLFF
d_call: TRBD1
v_call: TRBV29-1
clone_size: few
j_call: TRBJ1-4

cdr3_nt: TGTGCCAGCAGTTGGGTCCCCAGGGATACGCAGTATTTT
cdr3_aa: CASSWVPRDTQYF
d_call: -
v_call: TRBV7-7
clone_size: -
j_call: TRBJ2-3

cdr3_nt: TGTGCCTGGCAGGGACAGGGGAACACTGAAGCTTTCTTT
cdr3_aa: CAWQGQGNTEAFF
d_call: TRBD1
v_call: TRBV30
clone_size: few
j_call: TRBJ1-1

cdr3_nt: TGTGCCAGCAGTGAAGGGACTCTATACGAGCAGTACTTC
cdr3_aa: CASSEGTLYEQYF
d_call: -
v_call: TRBV25-1
clone_size: -
j_call: TRBJ2-7

cdr3_nt: TGCAGCGCCTCGAGCTCAGAGACCCAGTACTTC
cdr3_aa: CSASSSETQYF
d_call: -
v_call: TRBV29-1
clone_size: -
j_call: TRBJ2-5

cdr3_nt: TGCAGCGTTCGTAGCGGGATCAACAAGTACGAGCAGTACTTC
cdr3_aa: CSVRSGINKYEQYF
d_call: TRBD2
v_call: TRBV29-1
clone_size: -
j_call: TRBJ2-7

cdr3_nt: TGCAGTCCCCTAAGCGGGATCAACAATGAGCAGTTCTTC
cdr3_aa: CSPLSGINNEQFF
d_call: TRBD2
v_call: TRBV20-1
clone_size: -
j_call: TRBJ2-1

cdr3_nt: TGTGCCAGCAGCTTAGAACCTACCGCTAATGAAAAACTGTTTTTT
cdr3_aa: CASSLEPTANEKLFF
d_call: -
v_call: TRBV11-3
clone_size: -
j_call: TRBJ1-4

cdr3_nt: TGTGCCAGCAGCTTAACGACTAGCGGGAGGCCCGGGGAGCTGTTTTTT
cdr3_aa: CASSLTTSGRPGELFF
d_call: TRBD2
v_call: TRBV7-9
clone_size: -
j_call: TRBJ2-2

cdr3_nt: TGCGCCAGCAGCGCGGACCCTGGCAATGAGCAGTTCTTC
cdr3_aa: CASSADPGNEQFF
d_call: -
v_call: TRBV5-1
clone_size: few
j_call: TRBJ2-1

cdr3_nt: TGTGCCATAGCCCAACTAGCGGCGAACACCGGGGAGCTGTTTTTT
cdr3_aa: CAIAQLAANTGELFF
d_call: TRBD2
v_call: TRBV10-3
clone_size: -
j_call: TRBJ2-2

cdr3_nt: TGTGCCACCCGGGAGGAGAGTGAAGAGACCCAGTACTTC
cdr3_aa: CATREESEETQYF
d_call: TRBD2
v_call: TRBV12-3/TRBV12-4
clone_size: -
j_call: TRBJ2-5

cdr3_nt: TGTGCCAGTTTTGTAGGGGTTAGCACAGATACGCAGTATTTT
cdr3_aa: CASFVGVSTDTQYF
d_call: -
v_call: TRBV6-1
clone_size: -
j_call: TRBJ2-3

cdr3_nt: TGTGCCAGCAGCCCCACCTTTCGGAACACCGGGGAGCTGTTTTTT
cdr3_aa: CASSPTFRNTGELFF
d_call: -
v_call: TRBV6-1
clone_size: many
j_call: TRBJ2-2

cdr3_nt: TGCAGTGCTAGTCGACAGCGGGGGGGCTATAGCAATCAGCCCCAGCATTTT
cdr3_aa: CSASRQRGGYSNQPQHF
d_call: -
v_call: TRBV20-1
clone_size: few
j_call: TRBJ1-5

cdr3_nt: TGCGCCAGCAGCTTGTCGACAGGGCCCTACGAGCAGTACTTC
cdr3_aa: CASSLSTGPYEQYF
d_call: TRBD1
v_call: TRBV5-1
clone_size: few
j_call: TRBJ2-7

cdr3_nt: TGTGCCAGCACCTTCGGCTCGGGAGGCGGCTACACCTTC
cdr3_aa: CASTFGSGGGYTF
d_call: -
v_call: TRBV12-3/TRBV12-4
clone_size: few
j_call: TRBJ1-2

cdr3_nt: TGTGCCAGCAGACCCGGACGGACACAAGAGACCCAGTACTTC
cdr3_aa: CASRPGRTQETQYF
d_call: -
v_call: TRBV12-3/TRBV12-4
clone_size: few
j_call: TRBJ2-5

cdr3_nt: TGCAGTGCTAGAGAGGCAGTCGGCTACACCTTC
cdr3_aa: CSAREAVGYTF
d_call: -
v_call: TRBV20-1
clone_size: -
j_call: TRBJ1-2

cdr3_nt: TGCGCCAGCAGCTTGACGGCCCCCAACACTGAAGCTTTCTTT
cdr3_aa: CASSLTAPNTEAFF
d_call: -
v_call: TRBV5-1
clone_size: -
j_call: TRBJ1-1